This T cell receptor (beta chain) is from a study of blood T cells in healthy people across ages. For the second PCR, which ran for roughly 6 to 12 cycles, a sample-barcoded 5' primer and a J-beta primer mix were used. Each CDR3 protein gets one entry after TCRdb re-called the 5' RACE reads with MiXCR. The table records roughly 1,800,000 distinct CDR3 sequences, roughly 52% of them present only once. The sequence derives from a middle-aged woman in good health. The material sequenced was blood.

CDR3: CATEAAYGYTF. In DNA, the CDR3 is TGTGCCACCGAGGCAGCCTATGGCTACACCTTC. The chain couples TRBV24-1 to TRBJ1-2, with D unresolved. The CDR3 is 11 residues long. From germline, CDR1 is KGHDR and CDR2 SFDVKD. V was cut by 9 bases and J by 4 bases, with 8 bases left in between.